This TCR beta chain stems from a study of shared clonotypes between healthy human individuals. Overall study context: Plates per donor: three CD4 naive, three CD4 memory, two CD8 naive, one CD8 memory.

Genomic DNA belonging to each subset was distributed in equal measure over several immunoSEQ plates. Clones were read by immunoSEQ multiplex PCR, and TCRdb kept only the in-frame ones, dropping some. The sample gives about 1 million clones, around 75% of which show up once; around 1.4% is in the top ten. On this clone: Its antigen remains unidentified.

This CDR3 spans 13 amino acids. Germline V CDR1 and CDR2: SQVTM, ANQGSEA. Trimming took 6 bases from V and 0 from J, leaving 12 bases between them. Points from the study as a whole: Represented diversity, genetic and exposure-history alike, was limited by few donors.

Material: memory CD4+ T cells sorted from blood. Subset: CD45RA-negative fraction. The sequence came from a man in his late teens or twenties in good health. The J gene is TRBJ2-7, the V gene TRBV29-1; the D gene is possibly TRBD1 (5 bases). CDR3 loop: CSVTRQSSYEQYF. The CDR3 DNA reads TGCAGCGTCACCCGACAGTCCTCCTACGAGCAGTACTTC.